Below, 9 T cell receptor beta chains from the same sample are listed, as sequenced in a study of cytomegalovirus exposure and HLA in healthy donors. Both 60 Vbeta primers and 13 Jbeta primers went into the PCR. Clones were read by immunoSEQ multiplex PCR, and TCRdb kept only the in-frame ones, dropping some. The sample carries approximately 120,000 clones, more than 60% recorded once. The sequencing sample was made of PBMCs. These receptors all come from a woman aged 45-65 years in good health and CMV-seropositive.

The chain links TRBV6-5 to TRBJ2-7; 9 bases are shared with TRBD1. V shed 8 bases and J 4 bases; nucleotides not matched to a gene: 12. The CDR3 runs to 15 residues. Per the germline V gene, CDR1 is MNHEY and CDR2 is SVGAGI. CDR3 in DNA: TGTGCCAGCCGTATTTCCGGGACAGGGCTTTACGAGCAGTACTTC. Protein sequence: CASRISGTGLYEQYF.

The J gene is TRBJ2-7, the V gene TRBV5-6; no firm D call. V was trimmed by 2 bases and J by 2 bases, leaving 11 bases between them. The CDR3 covers 14 residues. Germline V gene sequence: CDR1 SGHDT, CDR2 YYEEEE. CDR3 sequence reads: CASSFWNRPYEQYF. The CDR3 DNA reads as TGTGCCAGCAGCTTCTGGAACAGACCCTACGAGCAGTACTTC.

The chain joins TRBV11-3 to TRBJ1-2; D gene ambiguous. This CDR3 is 16 amino acids long. Germline V gene data show CDR1 as SGHNT and CDR2 as YENEEA. Trimming shortened V by 5 bases and J by 6 bases, and 22 bases separated the two germline ends. The CDR3 nucleotides read TGTGCCAGCAGCAACAGAGGGATAGGCGGGAGCGATGGCTACACCTTC. Translating gives CASSNRGIGGSDGYTF.

The chain couples TRBV10-3 to TRBJ2-3, with 12 bases that match TRBD2. The germline gives CDR1 ENHRY, CDR2 SYGVKD. This CDR3 region has 17 residues. Germline trimming cut 4 bases from V and 0 bases from J; bases unmatched to any gene: 5. The CDR3 DNA follows: TGTGCCATCAGTGCGACTAGCGGGGGCCATAGCACAGATACGCAGTATTTT. Translation gives CAISATSGGHSTDTQYF.

V is TRBV6-6 and J is TRBJ2-7, with TRBD2 identical over 8 bases. V shed 3 bases, J shed 2 bases, and the junction held 6 bases outside the gene matches. This CDR3 is built from 15 residues. The germline gives CDR1 MNHNY, CDR2 SVGAGI (reference sequence). CDR3 amino acids: CASSYSGTGTYEQYF. Here the CDR3 DNA reads TGTGCCAGCAGTTATAGCGGGACCGGAACCTACGAGCAGTACTTC.

The chain couples TRBV6-5 to TRBJ2-5, with D possibly matching TRBD2 (7 bases). The CDR3 has 14 amino acids. The ends were cut back, 8 bases at V and 5 bases at J, with 18 bases in the middle. Germline CDR1 is MNHEY and CDR2 is SVGAGI. DNA for the CDR3: TGTGCCAGCCCAAGTCGGGGGCGGGGGGAGACCCAGTACTTC. This gives the protein CASPSRGRGETQYF.

The rearrangement links TRBV29-1 to TRBJ2-1; 9 bases agree with TRBD2. The CDR3 covers 15 residues. The trim removed 1 base at V and 6 bases at J, leaving 7 bases unmatched. Per germline, CDR1 SQVTM and CDR2 ANQGSEA. The CDR3 nucleotides are TGCAGCGTTGAAGGTTTAGCGGGAGTAACCAATGAGCAGTTCTTC. Translating it yields CSVEGLAGVTNEQFF.

The chain links TRBV7-3 to TRBJ1-1; D remains ambiguous. Germline CDR1 reads SGHTA; CDR2 reads FQGTGA. The CDR3 has 13 residues. Trimming took 4 bases from V and 4 from J, leaving 10 bases between them. CDR3 nucleotide sequence: TGTGCCAGCAGCTCGGGGATTGGCACTGAAGCTTTCTTT. Residues: CASSSGIGTEAFF.

The gene calls are TRBV4-2 and TRBJ1-2; no clear D gene. Looked up from germline, CDR1 is LGHNA and CDR2 is YNFKEQ. The CDR3 loop spans 15 amino acids. Trimming stripped 4 bases from V and 4 bases from J, with 16 bases between. The CDR3 reads CASSPGEALGYGYTF. The CDR3, as DNA: TGTGCCAGCAGCCCCGGGGAAGCGCTCGGCTATGGCTACACCTTC.